One sample yielded the 27 T cell receptor beta chains listed below, sequenced in a study of OX40 agonist ivuxolimab in advanced cancers. The method was immunoSEQ multiplex PCR; TCRdb's version includes in-frame clones alone and lacks a portion of them. This table holds around 66,000 clones, roughly 80% found once. The sequencing here drew on CD4+ or CD8+ T cells sorted from blood, taken in a trial of the OX40 agonist ivuxolimab. Source of these receptors: an adult with an advanced solid tumor such as melanoma, head and neck, liver or kidney cancer.

The chain recombines TRBV4-2 with TRBJ1-5; D is undetermined. Between the trimmed V and J ends, which lost 0 bases and 1 base, there was a span of 7 bases. The length of the CDR3 is 15 residues. Per the germline V gene, CDR1 is LGHNA and CDR2 is YNFKEQ. The DNA of the CDR3 is TGTGCCAGCAGCCAAGATATCCTGAGCAATCAGCCCCAGCATTTT. Its protein is CASSQDILSNQPQHF.

The chain carries TRBV19 and TRBJ1-6; D is uncertain. Trimming took off 6 bases at V and 7 bases at J, with 13 bases between the two ends. The CDR3 has 14 residues. Germline lookup yields CDR1 LNHDA and CDR2 SQIVND (reference sequence). CDR3 nucleotide sequence: TGTGCCAGTAGCCCGGTCCGTACCAATTCACCCCTCCACTTT. The encoded protein is CASSPVRTNSPLHF. Full variable domain (remainder filled in from reference TRBV19 and TRBJ1-6): DGGITQSPKYLFRKEGQNVTLSCEQNLNHDAMYWYRQDPGQGLRLIYYSQIVNDFQKGDIAEGYSVSREKKESFPLTVTSAQKNPTAFYLCASSPVRTNSPLHFGNGTRLTVT.

The chain is built from TRBV5-1 and TRBJ2-3, with 9 bases lining up with TRBD2. Trimming removed 0 bases from V and 4 bases from J; junction bases left unmatched: 9. CDR1 is SGHRS, CDR2 YFSETQ, per germline. The CDR3 extends over 17 amino acids. CDR3 sequence reads: CASSLEVWAGGPDTQYF. Here the CDR3 DNA reads TGCGCCAGCAGCTTGGAGGTTTGGGCGGGGGGGCCAGATACGCAGTATTTT.

This clone has only one observation. The chain recombines TRBV28 with TRBJ1-1; TRBD1 might be the D (5 bases). The CDR3 runs to 14 residues. The germline gives CDR1 MDHEN, CDR2 SYDVKM. Deletions cut 1 base from V and 7 bases from J, with 13 bases between. The CDR3 bases are TGTGCCAGCAGTTTATCCGGGGAAGGGGATGAAGCTTTCTTT. The encoded protein is CASSLSGEGDEAFF.

V usage is TRBV25-1 and J usage is TRBJ1-5; no firm D call. CDR1 and CDR2 from the germline V gene are MGHDK and SYGVNS. With 2 bases removed from V and 6 bases from J, the gap between germline ends came to 5 bases. The length of the CDR3 is 12 residues. The CDR3 spells CASSEGSQPQHF. The CDR3 nucleotides are TGTGCCAGCAGTGAAGGCAGTCAGCCCCAGCATTTT.

The DNA for the CDR3 is TGTGCCAGTAGTGCTTGGGATTCTGGGGCCAACGTCCTGACTTTC. Translated: CASSAWDSGANVLTF. This chain connects TRBV19 to TRBJ2-6; D unclear. Germline V lookup: CDR1 LNHDA, CDR2 SQIVND (reference sequence). The CDR3 spans 15 residues. The V and J ends lost 5 bases and 1 base respectively, with 9 bases between them.

The chain couples TRBV2 to TRBJ2-6; perhaps TRBD2 as D (5 bases). The V gene's germline CDR1 is SNHLY and CDR2 FYNNEI. The V gene lost 11 bases and the J gene lost 4 bases, with 18 bases spanning the gap. The CDR3 extends over 15 amino acids. This CDR3 reads CAGSLAGPGANVLTF. The CDR3 coding sequence is TGTGCCGGGTCGCTGGCGGGTCCCGGGGCCAACGTCCTGACTTTC.

This chain connects TRBV7-2 to TRBJ2-2; D unclear. The CDR3 has 15 amino acids. V dropped 2 bases and J dropped 1 base, with 8 bases sitting between them. CDR1 and CDR2 (germline): SGHTA, FQGNSA. CDR3 coding DNA: TGTGCCAGCAGCTTAATGGTACAGAACACCGGGGAGCTGTTTTTT. Its translation: CASSLMVQNTGELFF.

This clone was seen once. The CDR3 spells CASSLFSTYEQYF. The CDR3 coding sequence is TGTGCCAGCTCCCTCTTCTCGACCTACGAGCAGTACTTC. The gene calls are TRBV18 and TRBJ2-7, with D uncertain. The CDR3 length is 13 residues. Trimming left V 6 bases short and J 2 bases short, with 11 bases between. Germline CDR1 reads KGHSH; CDR2 reads LQKENI.

The table lists this clone with a few counts. The same CDR3 is also encoded by other DNA sequences in this sample. This chain uses TRBV27 with TRBJ1-6; D gene unclear. Germline CDR1 reads MNHEY; CDR2 reads SMNVEV (reference sequence). This CDR3 region has 15 residues. Trimming took off 6 bases at V and 0 bases at J, with 9 bases between the two ends. CDR3 sequence (DNA): TGTGCCAGCAGCCCGCAAAGCTCCTATAATTCACCCCTCCACTTT. Residues: CASSPQSSYNSPLHF.

Remarks on this clone: A junction boundary mismatches the germline segment, possibly from a read error. The chain employs TRBV5-4 and TRBJ2-1; TRBD2 agrees at 14 bases. The germline gives CDR1 SGHNT, CDR2 YYREEE (reference sequence). The CDR3 is 16 residues long. The CDR3 DNA follows: TGTGCCAGCAGCTTGAGTTTGAAGACTAGCGGGGGGGCAACCATCTTC. Amino acid sequence: CASSLSLKTSGGATIF. The full variable domain, with the rest looked up from reference TRBV5-4 and TRBJ2-1, is ETGVTQSPTHLIKTRGQQVTLRCSSQSGHNTVSWYQQALGQGPQFIFQYYREEENGRGNFPPRFSGLQFPNYSSELNVNALELDDSALYLCASSLSLKTSGGATIFGPGTRLTVL.

The rearrangement uses TRBV6-5 and TRBJ1-1; possibly TRBD1 for D (5 bases). V was shortened by 6 bases and J by 1 base, with 9 bases between the two germline ends. Germline V gives CDR1 MNHEY, CDR2 SVGAGI. The length of the CDR3 is 13 residues. The CDR3 loop reads CASSQTGNTEAFF. DNA for the CDR3: TGTGCCAGCAGCCAAACAGGGAACACTGAAGCTTTCTTT.

A few counts support this clone. The rearrangement joins TRBV15 to TRBJ1-1; maybe TRBD1 (5 bases). The V gene lost 8 bases and the J gene lost 5 bases, with 21 bases spanning the gap. The CDR3 is 15 residues long. From germline, CDR1 is LNHNV and CDR2 YYDKDF (reference sequence). CDR3 protein: CATLQVGLGGTEAFF. The CDR3 DNA reads as TGTGCCACCTTACAAGTAGGTTTGGGGGGAACTGAAGCTTTCTTT.

The chain carries TRBV18 and TRBJ1-3, with TRBD1 matching 8 bases. This CDR3 region has 15 residues. The germline V gene has CDR1 KGHSH and CDR2 LQKENI. The junction had 1 base not matched to a gene; V was cut back by 3 bases and J by 0 bases. As DNA, the CDR3 is TGTGCCAGCTCACCGGGACAGGTCTCTGGAAACACCATATATTTT. Translated: CASSPGQVSGNTIYF.

The V gene is TRBV18, the J gene TRBJ1-3, with D perhaps TRBD1 (5 bases). The germline gives CDR1 KGHSH, CDR2 LQKENI. The CDR3 runs to 15 residues. Trimming removed 3 bases from V and 0 bases from J, with 9 bases in between. This CDR3 reads CASSPKTGSGNTIYF. CDR3 nucleotide sequence: TGTGCCAGCTCACCGAAAACAGGCTCTGGAAACACCATATATTTT. The full variable domain, rest sourced from reference TRBV18 and TRBJ1-3, is NAGVMQNPRHLVRRRGQEARLRCSPMKGHSHVYWYRQLPEEGLKFMVYLQKENIIDESGMPKERFSAEFPKEGPSILRIQQVVRGDSAAYFCASSPKTGSGNTIYFGEGSWLTVV.

The V call is TRBV5-1, the J call TRBJ2-3; a weak D match, TRBD2 (6 bases). The CDR3 contains 15 residues. Trimming pared 4 bases from V and 4 bases from J, leaving 16 bases between. CDR1 and CDR2 from the germline V gene are SGHRS and YFSETQ. The CDR3: CASSLMGGMADTQYF. The CDR3 bases are TGCGCCAGCAGCCTTATGGGGGGTATGGCAGATACGCAGTATTTT.

The chain links TRBV6-1 to TRBJ1-5; D remains ambiguous. V was shortened by 2 bases and J by 0 bases, with 14 bases between the two germline ends. This CDR3 spans 17 amino acids. CDR1 and CDR2 (germline): MNHNS, SASEGT. DNA for the CDR3: TGTGCCAGCAGTGAATGGCCCGGCGTCCCTAGCAATCAGCCCCAGCATTTT. This translates into CASSEWPGVPSNQPQHF.

This clone was counted between two and nine times. The CDR3 nucleotides are TGTGCCAGCAGTGAGGGGGCGTATAATGGCTACACCTTC. Translation: CASSEGAYNGYTF. V usage is TRBV2 and J usage is TRBJ1-2; possibly TRBD1 for D (6 bases). Germline assignment: CDR1 SNHLY and CDR2 FYNNEI. The CDR3 consists of 13 residues. Deletions cut 3 bases from V and 6 bases from J, with 11 bases between. The variable domain in full, completed from reference TRBV2 and TRBJ1-2, reads EPEVTQTPSHQVTQMGQEVILRCVPISNHLYFYWYRQILGQKVEFLVSFYNNEISEKSEIFDDQFSVERPDGSNFTLKIRSTKLEDSAMYFCASSEGAYNGYTFGSGTRLTVV.

V is TRBV28 and J is TRBJ1-2, with 8 bases that match TRBD1. V shed 10 bases, J shed 2 bases, and the junction held 6 bases outside the gene matches. CDR3 size: 13 residues. Germline-derived CDR1 and CDR2 are MDHEN and SYDVKM. CDR3 protein: CATQGATNYGYTF. CDR3 in DNA: TGTGCCACCCAGGGGGCGACGAACTATGGCTACACCTTC.

This clone was observed a handful of times. V gene TRBV18 combines with J gene TRBJ1-6; 7 bases are shared with TRBD1. Germline CDR1 is KGHSH and CDR2 is LQKENI. With 6 bases clipped from V and 5 bases from J, the junction kept 10 bases outside the gene matches. This CDR3 contains 16 residues. As DNA, the CDR3 is TGTGCCAGCTCCGCTTCCCAACAGGGGAATAATTCACCCCTCCACTTT. Its translation is CASSASQQGNNSPLHF.

The J gene is TRBJ2-7, the V gene TRBV5-4; 10 bases agree with TRBD2. The CDR3 has 16 amino acids. The ends lost 3 bases at V and 2 bases at J; junction bases unmatched: 8. The V gene's germline CDR1 is SGHNT and CDR2 YYREEE (reference sequence). The CDR3 sequence: CASSSVRTSGAYEQYF. The CDR3 DNA is TGTGCCAGCAGCTCCGTCCGGACTAGCGGTGCCTACGAGCAGTACTTC. The full variable domain, completed using reference TRBV5-4 and TRBJ2-7, is ETGVTQSPTHLIKTRGQQVTLRCSSQSGHNTVSWYQQALGQGPQFIFQYYREEENGRGNFPPRFSGLQFPNYSSELNVNALELDDSALYLCASSSVRTSGAYEQYFGPGTRLTVT.

The chain recombines TRBV6-5 with TRBJ2-5; D remains unclear. This CDR3 is 13 amino acids long. The germline gives CDR1 MNHEY, CDR2 SVGAGI. V was shortened by 2 bases and J by 1 base, with 5 bases between the two germline ends. The CDR3 nucleotides are TGTGCCAGCAGTTACGGTGGCCAAGAGACCCAGTACTTC. This gives the protein CASSYGGQETQYF.

The V and J genes are TRBV7-2 and TRBJ2-5; possible D gene TRBD1, 6 bases. Germline CDR1 reads SGHTA; CDR2 reads FQGNSA. The germline V and J ends were trimmed by 4 bases and 9 bases, with 18 bases remaining between them. The CDR3 loop spans 14 amino acids. CDR3 coding DNA: TGTGCCAGCAGCTGGGGGACACGGATAGCGTCCCAGTACTTC. This translates into CASSWGTRIASQYF.

This clone was seen only once. The rearrangement uses TRBV18 and TRBJ1-1; 7 positions match TRBD1. Germline V CDR1 and CDR2: KGHSH, LQKENI. V was clipped by 3 bases and J by 1 base; unmatched bases: 8. The CDR3 loop spans 16 amino acids. In DNA form, the CDR3 reads TGTGCCAGCTCACCCACCGGGACAGCCGCGAACACTGAAGCTTTCTTT. This gives the protein CASSPTGTAANTEAFF. The variable domain in full, completed from reference TRBV18 and TRBJ1-1, reads NAGVMQNPRHLVRRRGQEARLRCSPMKGHSHVYWYRQLPEEGLKFMVYLQKENIIDESGMPKERFSAEFPKEGPSILRIQQVVRGDSAAYFCASSPTGTAANTEAFFGQGTRLTVV.

Here the CDR3 reads CASSLDLANEKLFF. The DNA for the CDR3 is TGTGCCAGCAGCTTAGACCTGGCTAATGAAAAACTGTTTTTT. V and J are TRBV5-4 and TRBJ1-4; D remains ambiguous. Germline V gene sequence: CDR1 SGHNT, CDR2 YYREEE (reference sequence). Trimming pared 2 bases from V and 3 bases from J, leaving 8 bases between. The CDR3 spans 14 residues.

V is TRBV28 and J is TRBJ1-2; tentative D call: TRBD1 (5 bases). There are 15 residues in the CDR3. With 3 bases removed from V and 4 bases from J, the gap between germline ends came to 15 bases. The germline CDR1 and CDR2 sequences are MDHEN and SYDVKM. Here the CDR3 reads CASSLGVTGFYGYTF. The CDR3 DNA reads TGTGCCAGCAGTTTGGGGGTAACAGGTTTCTATGGCTACACCTTC.

This clone has more than one count but fewer than ten. J is TRBJ1-5 and V is TRBV9, with D possibly being TRBD1 (5 bases). Per germline, CDR1 SGDLS and CDR2 YYNGEE. V gave up 0 bases and J gave up 0 bases, with 7 bases separating them. The CDR3 runs 15 residues. The CDR3 is CASSVGDSSNQPQHF. CDR3 sequence (DNA): TGTGCCAGCAGCGTAGGAGACAGTAGCAATCAGCCCCAGCATTTT.